This T cell receptor beta chain was profiled in a study of blood T cell repertoires in COVID-19. At the level of the study: PBMCs, B-cell-depleted T cells, or T cells were the source of the cDNA or gDNA that made up the material.

Generated by immunoSEQ multiplex PCR, the TCRdb table keeps only in-frame clones and is missing some. The sample has approximately 90,000 clones, approximately 80% seen once. There are 14 residues in the CDR3. The junction had 7 bases not matched to a gene; V was cut back by 1 base and J by 13 bases. Germline V lookup: CDR1 LNHNV, CDR2 YYDKDF (reference sequence). The sequence came from a woman aged 80 or older with acute or convalescent COVID-19. Sequenced material: peripheral blood. The chain is built from TRBV15 and TRBJ1-4; TRBD1 matches at 9 bases. The CDR3 DNA reads TGTGCCACCAGCAGAGCCTTACAGGGGGCTAGACTGTTTTTT. Translated: CATSRALQGARLFF.